A single sample is the source of the 15 T cell receptor beta chains below, sequenced in a study of T cell responses to AZD1222 COVID-19 vaccine. Clones were read by immunoSEQ multiplex PCR, and TCRdb kept only the in-frame ones, dropping some. The sample shows under 300,000 clones, 90% to 95% of them seen only once. Material: peripheral blood, obtained on day 0 of AZD1222 vaccination. The receptors were sampled from an adult in good health.

The V gene is TRBV27, the J gene TRBJ1-2; D is uncertain. The CDR3 runs 15 residues. The V and J ends lost 0 bases and 0 bases respectively, with 8 bases between them. Per the germline V gene, CDR1 is MNHEY and CDR2 is SMNVEV (reference sequence). Here the CDR3 DNA reads TGTGCCAGCAGTTTATCGTGGAGTCCTAACTATGGCTACACCTTC. It codes for CASSLSWSPNYGYTF.

V is TRBV7-3 and J is TRBJ2-3; the match to TRBD2 covers 11 bases. Germline assignment: CDR1 SGHTA and CDR2 FQGTGA. Trimming cost V 3 bases and J 6 bases; bases outside gene matches: 8. The CDR3 is made up of 16 amino acids. CDR3 in DNA: TGTGCCAGCAGCTTGTCCTTAGCGGGGGGGCCTGATACGCAGTATTTT. Its translation is CASSLSLAGGPDTQYF.

This clone appeared a few times. V and J are TRBV3-1 (or the pseudogene TRBV3-2) and TRBJ1-6, with D possibly TRBD1 on 5 matching bases. The CDR3 is made up of 15 amino acids. V lost 1 base and J 7 bases, leaving 11 bases between the germline ends. Germline-derived CDR1 and CDR2 are LGHDT and YNNKEL (reference sequence). CDR3 sequence (DNA): TGTGCCAGCAGCCAAGTGGGGACGCGAAATTCACCCCTCCACTTT. Encoded protein: CASSQVGTRNSPLHF.

V gene TRBV7-9 combines with J gene TRBJ1-1; TRBD1 might be the D (5 bases). From germline, CDR1 is SEHNR and CDR2 FQNEAQ (reference sequence). V lost 2 bases, J lost 6 bases, and 10 bases lay in between. The CDR3 totals 13 residues. The CDR3 DNA reads TGTGCCAGCAGCTTACGGGGGAGGGCTGAAGCTTTCTTT. The encoded protein is CASSLRGRAEAFF.

The J gene is TRBJ2-1, the V gene TRBV2, with TRBD1 as a possible D gene (6 bases). Germline-derived CDR1 and CDR2 are SNHLY and FYNNEI. Trimming cost V 6 bases and J 7 bases, with 16 bases left between them. The CDR3 is 14 residues long. The DNA for the CDR3 is TGTGCCAGCAGGTTAACCTTAGGGGGTAATGAGCAGTTCTTC. Its translation is CASRLTLGGNEQFF.

The V gene is TRBV18, the J gene TRBJ1-2; 8 bases are a match to TRBD1. V dropped 3 bases and J dropped 8; count of bases not matched to a gene: 5. CDR3 length: 13 amino acids. Germline CDR1 and CDR2: KGHSH and LQKENI. Here the CDR3 reads CASSPQGASGYTF. The CDR3 DNA reads as TGTGCCAGCTCACCCCAGGGGGCGTCCGGCTACACCTTC.

The V and J genes are TRBV9 and TRBJ1-3; 8 bases are shared with TRBD1. V lost 3 bases and J lost 4; bases outside the gene matches: 6. In germline, CDR1 is SGDLS, CDR2 YYNGEE. There are 15 residues in the CDR3. CDR3 coding DNA: TGTGCCAGCAGCGGTCAGGGGGCGTACGGAAACACCATATATTTT. Translated, it gives CASSGQGAYGNTIYF. The variable domain in full, completed from reference TRBV9 and TRBJ1-3, reads DSGVTQTPKHLITATGQRVTLRCSPRSGDLSVYWYQQSLDQGLQFLIQYYNGEERAKGNILERFSAQQFPDLHSELNLSSLELGDSALYFCASSGQGAYGNTIYFGEGSWLTVV.

This chain joins TRBV10-3 and TRBJ1-5, with D possibly TRBD1 on 5 matching bases. Germline CDR1 reads ENHRY; CDR2 reads SYGVKD. Trimming removed 8 bases from V and 1 base from J, with 18 bases in between. The CDR3 is 16 residues long. CDR3 in amino acids: CAIGDSMSGSNQPQHF. The CDR3 nucleotides are TGTGCCATCGGCGACAGTATGTCGGGGAGCAATCAGCCCCAGCATTTT.

V is TRBV5-1 and J is TRBJ2-6; TRBD2 is a possible D gene (6 bases). Deletions cut 2 bases from V and 2 bases from J, with 8 bases between. This CDR3 has 15 residues. Germline CDR1 SGHRS, CDR2 YFSETQ. CDR3 nucleotide sequence: TGCGCCAGCAGCTTCGGGGGAGCTGGGGCCAACGTCCTGACTTTC. Its protein product is CASSFGGAGANVLTF. The entire variable domain, with the rest obtained from reference TRBV5-1 and TRBJ2-6, is as follows: KAGVTQTPRYLIKTRGQQVTLSCSPISGHRSVSWYQQTPGQGLQFLFEYFSETQRNKGNFPGRFSGRQFSNSRSEMNVSTLELGDSALYLCASSFGGAGANVLTFGAGSRLTVL.

V gene TRBV19 combines with J gene TRBJ2-1; D ambiguous. Germline-derived CDR1 and CDR2 are LNHDA and SQIVND (reference sequence). V was pared by 3 bases and J by 8 bases, with 14 bases between. This CDR3 spans 14 amino acids. This chain's CDR3 is CASSMFAVEDEQFF. CDR3 nucleotide sequence: TGTGCCAGTAGTATGTTTGCGGTCGAGGATGAGCAGTTCTTC.

CDR3 coding DNA: TGTGCCAGCAGTTACTCAAGGGGACAGACTAACTATGGCTACACCTTC. Its translation is CASSYSRGQTNYGYTF. This sequence joins TRBV6-2 or TRBV6-3 and TRBJ1-2; 7 bases are a match to TRBD1. With V trimmed by 0 bases and J by 0 bases, 4 bases remained unmatched. The CDR3 runs 16 residues. The germline V gene has CDR1 MNHEY and CDR2 SVGEGT.

The gene calls are TRBV27 and TRBJ2-4; tentatively, D is TRBD2 (5 bases). V lost 0 bases, J lost 6 bases, and 6 bases lay in between. Germline V lookup: CDR1 MNHEY, CDR2 SMNVEV (reference sequence). The CDR3 has 13 residues. CDR3 DNA sequence: TGTGCCAGCAGTTTATCGGGGAGAAACATTCAGTACTTC. Its protein product is CASSLSGRNIQYF.

This chain's CDR3 is CASSLGGLQGNQPQHF. Here the CDR3 DNA reads TGCGCCAGCAGCTTGGGGGGTTTACAGGGCAATCAGCCCCAGCATTTT. The chain employs TRBV5-1 and TRBJ1-5, with D possibly TRBD1 on 5 matching bases. The germline gives CDR1 SGHRS, CDR2 YFSETQ. CDR3 length: 16 amino acids. The V gene lost 0 bases and the J gene lost 2 bases, with 12 bases spanning the gap.

The chain employs TRBV7-2 and TRBJ1-1, with a tentative D call TRBD1 (5 bases). Trimming removed 2 bases at V and 4 bases at J, with 14 bases between. CDR3 length: 15 residues. Germline CDR1 is SGHTA and CDR2 is FQGNSA. CDR3: CASSLLGAGTTEAFF. DNA for the CDR3: TGTGCCAGCAGCTTATTAGGGGCAGGGACCACTGAAGCTTTCTTT.

The CDR3, as DNA: TGCGCCAGCAGCTTGTTGGGGACTAGCGAGGAGACCCAGTACTTC. The encoded protein is CASSLLGTSEETQYF. The genes are TRBV5-1 and TRBJ2-5, with 10 nucleotides matching TRBD2. V was clipped by 1 base and J by 5 bases; unmatched bases: 5. The CDR3 is 15 residues long. In germline, CDR1 is SGHRS, CDR2 YFSETQ.